These 2 T cell receptor beta chains came from one sample sequenced in a study of tumor-infiltrating lymphocytes in oesophageal squamous cell carcinoma. TCRdb fed the PCR reads into MiXCR, producing one record per CDR3 protein. Among over 10,000 distinct CDR3 sequences listed, roughly 47% were seen once. The specimen was normal esophageal tissue next to the tumor. Receptors were obtained from a male donor with esophageal squamous cell carcinoma.

J is TRBJ2-3 and V is TRBV6-1, with TRBD1 identical over 7 bases. V lost 4 bases and J lost 2; bases outside the gene matches: 6. The germline V gene encodes CDR1 MNHNS and CDR2 SASEGT. The CDR3 covers 15 residues. This CDR3 is CASSGTGTDTDTQYF. The CDR3 DNA reads TGTGCCAGCAGTGGTACAGGGACAGACACAGATACGCAGTATTTT.

For the CDR3, the DNA is TGCAGCGTGGCGGGGCCCGCGAACACCGGGGAGCTGTTTTTT. This codes for CSVAGPANTGELFF. The chain uses TRBV29-1 and TRBJ2-2, with TRBD2 as a possible D gene (6 bases). The germline V gene has CDR1 SQVTM and CDR2 ANQGSEA. CDR3 length: 14 amino acids. Between the trimmed V and J ends, which lost 6 bases and 0 bases, there was a span of 11 bases.